The clone carrying this T cell receptor beta chain has just a few counts. Its antigen remains unknown. This sample is drawn from a study of T-cell memory formation after mild COVID-19. Study-wide background: Most TCR clusters belonged to a single donor.

TCRdb independently ran MiXCR on the 5' RACE reads; one entry per CDR3 protein. This sample has 150,000 to 200,000 distinct CDR3 sequences; around a third occur once, and the top ten carry more than 10%. The CDR3 consists of 13 residues. Germline V CDR1 and CDR2: MGHRA, YSYEKL. V was shortened by 1 base and J by 11 bases, with 14 bases between the two germline ends. General study points: CD4+ contracting clones were found mainly in CM and EM, and CD8+ ones in EMRA. Some responding clones appeared in pre-infection memory, suggesting cross-reactive memory joined.

This receptor was identified in an adult woman who had mild COVID-19 (a few samples of this study predate the infection). Cell type and time point are not known. The sample taken for sequencing was PBMCs or a T cell subset sorted from them (not recorded which). The chain links TRBV4-1 to TRBJ1-1; D remains ambiguous. DNA for the CDR3: TGCGCCAGCAGCCAAGGGTGGGCTCCTACGGCTTTCTTT. Encoded protein: CASSQGWAPTAFF.